This is a list of T cell receptor beta chains from one sample in a study of graft-versus-host responses after intestinal transplantation. Their antigen targets remain unknown. Data came from immunoSEQ multiplex PCR; TCRdb stores just in-frame clones and leaves some out. The data contain roughly 85,000 clones, 85% to 95% of them seen just once; the ten biggest clones take up 7.6%. Source: unstimulated CD8+ T cells sorted from spleen or lymph node cells, taken before transplant. Receptors were obtained from a human donor who was the organ donor for an intestinal transplant. CDR3s include the opening cysteine and the closing phenylalanine or tryptophan. The D gene is left open where the match is weak. Not all rows give a size; the values are once, few, many and, for expanded clones, a class.

j_call: TRBJ1-2
v_call: TRBV13
clone_size: .
d_call: .
cdr3_nt: TGTGCCAGCAGCTCACCAGACGACGGATACTCTAACTATGGCTACACCTTC
cdr3_aa: CASSSPDDGYSNYGYTF

j_call: TRBJ2-1
v_call: TRBV2
clone_size: .
d_call: TRBD2
cdr3_nt: TGTGCCAGCAGCGAGGGACTAGCAGCTTACAATGAGCAGTTCTTC
cdr3_aa: CASSEGLAAYNEQFF

j_call: TRBJ2-1
v_call: TRBV15
clone_size: .
d_call: TRBD2
cdr3_nt: TGTGCCACCAGCAGAGTCTCTAGCGGGTACTCCTACAATGAGCAGTTCTTC
cdr3_aa: CATSRVSSGYSYNEQFF

j_call: TRBJ1-2
v_call: TRBV29-1
clone_size: once
d_call: TRBD1
cdr3_nt: TGCAGCGCGTACGGACAGGGTTTGGCCTATGGCTACACCTTC
cdr3_aa: CSAYGQGLAYGYTF

j_call: TRBJ2-1
v_call: TRBV7-6
clone_size: .
d_call: TRBD2
cdr3_nt: TGTGCCAGCAGCTTAAAGCGGGAGGGAGATGAGCAGTTCTTC
cdr3_aa: CASSLKREGDEQFF

j_call: TRBJ1-1
v_call: TRBV6-5
clone_size: .
d_call: TRBD1
cdr3_nt: TGTGCCAGCAGTGAGGGACAGGGGAGCACTGAAGCTTTCTTT
cdr3_aa: CASSEGQGSTEAFF

j_call: TRBJ2-1
v_call: TRBV6-6
clone_size: .
d_call: .
cdr3_nt: TGTGCCAGCAGACCCGGATGGGGGGACAACAATGAGCAGTTCTTC
cdr3_aa: CASRPGWGDNNEQFF

j_call: TRBJ1-1
v_call: TRBV12-5
clone_size: .
d_call: .
cdr3_nt: TGTGCTGGTGGTTTGGGTACCGGGACGGTGAACACTGAAGCTTTCTTT
cdr3_aa: CAGGLGTGTVNTEAFF

j_call: TRBJ2-7
v_call: TRBV5-4
clone_size: .
d_call: TRBD1
cdr3_nt: TGTGCCAGCAGCTTGGCGGGACAGGGGCCCTACGAGCAGTACTTC
cdr3_aa: CASSLAGQGPYEQYF

j_call: TRBJ2-7
v_call: TRBV7-9
clone_size: .
d_call: .
cdr3_nt: TGTGCCAGCAGCTCCGGCGCGCCAGCTAGCTCCTACGAGCAGTACTTC
cdr3_aa: CASSSGAPASSYEQYF

j_call: TRBJ2-7
v_call: TRBV2
clone_size: .
d_call: .
cdr3_nt: TGTGCCAGCAGTCAGGCCATCTCCTACGAGCAGTACTTC
cdr3_aa: CASSQAISYEQYF

j_call: TRBJ1-1
v_call: TRBV19
clone_size: once
d_call: TRBD1
cdr3_nt: TGTGCCAGTAGTTGGGACAGTATGAACACTGAAGCTTTCTTT
cdr3_aa: CASSWDSMNTEAFF

j_call: TRBJ2-7
v_call: TRBV13
clone_size: .
d_call: .
cdr3_nt: TGTGCCAGCAGCTTAGGGGCCCGTATCGAGCAGTACTTC
cdr3_aa: CASSLGARIEQYF

j_call: TRBJ2-7
v_call: TRBV27
clone_size: .
d_call: .
cdr3_nt: TGTGCCAGCAACAATGGGTACGAGCAGTACTTC
cdr3_aa: CASNNGYEQYF

j_call: TRBJ1-2
v_call: TRBV4-1
clone_size: .
d_call: .
cdr3_nt: TGCGCCAGCAGCCAAGACGGGGCGGACAGCTATGGCTACACCTTC
cdr3_aa: CASSQDGADSYGYTF

j_call: TRBJ2-7
v_call: TRBV10-1
clone_size: .
d_call: .
cdr3_nt: TGCGCCAGCAGTGGCTTCCCGGGACAAGAGAGGTCCTACGAGCAGTACTTC
cdr3_aa: CASSGFPGQERSYEQYF

j_call: TRBJ1-2
v_call: TRBV6-5
clone_size: .
d_call: TRBD1
cdr3_nt: TGTGCCACCACAGGGGATGACTATGGCTACACCTTC
cdr3_aa: CATTGDDYGYTF

j_call: TRBJ2-5
v_call: TRBV4-1
clone_size: .
d_call: TRBD2
cdr3_nt: TGCGCCAGCAGCCAAGTAGATCTAGCGGGAGGCCGGGAGCAGTACTTC
cdr3_aa: CASSQVDLAGGREQYF

j_call: TRBJ1-1
v_call: TRBV5-4
clone_size: .
d_call: .
cdr3_nt: TGTGCCAGCAGCTACCGGGAAGACCTAACGGCTGAAGCTTTCTTT
cdr3_aa: CASSYREDLTAEAFF

j_call: TRBJ2-7
v_call: TRBV4-1
clone_size: .
d_call: TRBD2
cdr3_nt: TGCGCCAGCAGCCAAGATCCAGCGGGACCTTACGAGCAGTACTTC
cdr3_aa: CASSQDPAGPYEQYF

j_call: TRBJ2-7
v_call: TRBV27
clone_size: .
d_call: TRBD2
cdr3_nt: TGTGCCAGCAGTTTAACCCCGGGACTAGGTGAGCAGTACTTC
cdr3_aa: CASSLTPGLGEQYF

j_call: TRBJ2-7
v_call: TRBV2
clone_size: .
d_call: TRBD1
cdr3_nt: TGTGCCCTGGACAGGGCTAGTAGGTACGAGCAGTACTTC
cdr3_aa: CALDRASRYEQYF

j_call: TRBJ1-6
v_call: TRBV27
clone_size: .
d_call: .
cdr3_nt: TGTGCCAGCAGAACAATCTTAAAGGGGAATTCACCCCTCCACTTT
cdr3_aa: CASRTILKGNSPLHF

j_call: TRBJ1-1
v_call: TRBV6-1
clone_size: .
d_call: .
cdr3_nt: TGTGCCAGCAGTGAACTTGGGGGCAACACTGAAGCTTTCTTT
cdr3_aa: CASSELGGNTEAFF

j_call: TRBJ2-3
v_call: TRBV7-6
clone_size: .
d_call: TRBD1
cdr3_nt: TGTGCCAGCAGCTTAGTGTCCCCGATGGACAGGACAGATACGCAGTATTTT
cdr3_aa: CASSLVSPMDRTDTQYF

j_call: TRBJ1-5
v_call: TRBV15
clone_size: .
d_call: .
cdr3_nt: TGTGCCACCAGCAGAGATGGGGGCAGCAATCAGCCCCAGCATTTT
cdr3_aa: CATSRDGGSNQPQHF

j_call: TRBJ1-1
v_call: TRBV6-5
clone_size: .
d_call: .
cdr3_nt: TGTGCCAGCAGGGGACACACTGAAGCTTTCTTT
cdr3_aa: CASRGHTEAFF

j_call: TRBJ1-2
v_call: TRBV18
clone_size: once
d_call: TRBD1
cdr3_nt: TGTGCCAGCTCGCCGACCGGGACAGGGGTCTATGGCTACACCTTC
cdr3_aa: CASSPTGTGVYGYTF

j_call: TRBJ2-7
v_call: TRBV19
clone_size: .
d_call: .
cdr3_nt: TGTGCCAGTAGTGTCTCCGCGGACGCCTACGAGCAGTACTTC
cdr3_aa: CASSVSADAYEQYF

j_call: TRBJ1-5
v_call: TRBV2
clone_size: .
d_call: TRBD1
cdr3_nt: TGTGCCAGCAGTGTGGGGACAGATAATCAGCCCCAGCATTTT
cdr3_aa: CASSVGTDNQPQHF

j_call: TRBJ2-1
v_call: TRBV6-4
clone_size: .
d_call: .
cdr3_nt: TGTGCCAGCTCATTTGCGAATGAGCAGTTCTTC
cdr3_aa: CASSFANEQFF

j_call: TRBJ1-2
v_call: TRBV6-1
clone_size: .
d_call: TRBD1
cdr3_nt: TGTGCCAGCAGTGAAATACAGGGGAACTATGGCTACACCTTC
cdr3_aa: CASSEIQGNYGYTF

j_call: TRBJ2-7
v_call: TRBV29-1
clone_size: .
d_call: TRBD1
cdr3_nt: TGCAGCGCCCGGACAGGTGACTCCTACGAGCAGTACTTC
cdr3_aa: CSARTGDSYEQYF

j_call: TRBJ1-1
v_call: TRBV7-8
clone_size: .
d_call: .
cdr3_nt: TGTGCCAGCAGCTTAGCGACGGGGGGTTATGTCACTGAAGCTTTCTTT
cdr3_aa: CASSLATGGYVTEAFF

j_call: TRBJ2-3
v_call: TRBV18
clone_size: .
d_call: TRBD1
cdr3_nt: TGTGCCAGCTCACCCTTAAGACAGGGTGAAGGAGATACGCAGTATTTT
cdr3_aa: CASSPLRQGEGDTQYF

j_call: TRBJ2-7
v_call: TRBV11-2
clone_size: .
d_call: .
cdr3_nt: TGTGCCAGCAGCTTAGGGGGGGAAGTGACTGAGCAGTACTTC
cdr3_aa: CASSLGGEVTEQYF

j_call: TRBJ1-1
v_call: TRBV4-1
clone_size: .
d_call: .
cdr3_nt: TGCGCCAGCAGCCAAGGGGAGGGGTTTGCGAACACTGAAGCTTTCTTT
cdr3_aa: CASSQGEGFANTEAFF

j_call: TRBJ1-3
v_call: TRBV28
clone_size: .
d_call: .
cdr3_nt: TGTGCCAGCAGTTTCAGAAACACCATATATTTT
cdr3_aa: CASSFRNTIYF

j_call: TRBJ1-5
v_call: TRBV7-9
clone_size: .
d_call: .
cdr3_nt: TGTGCCAGCAGCCCCGTCAGCGCGGGGCCAAGCAATCAGCCCCAGCATTTT
cdr3_aa: CASSPVSAGPSNQPQHF

j_call: TRBJ1-5
v_call: TRBV30
clone_size: .
d_call: .
cdr3_nt: TGTGCCTGGAGTGGTCCTAGCAATCAGCCCCAGCATTTT
cdr3_aa: CAWSGPSNQPQHF

j_call: TRBJ2-7
v_call: TRBV4-1
clone_size: once
d_call: .
cdr3_nt: TGCGCCAGCAGCCAAGCGAGCAGGGCCTACTACGAGCAGTACTTC
cdr3_aa: CASSQASRAYYEQYF

j_call: TRBJ2-1
v_call: TRBV4-1
clone_size: .
d_call: TRBD2
cdr3_nt: TGCGCTAGCAGCCAAGCGGGGTCCTACAATGAGCAGTTCTTC
cdr3_aa: CASSQAGSYNEQFF